This entry is about one T cell receptor (beta chain). Its antigen is currently unknown. Germline CDR1 is MNHEY and CDR2 is SVGAGI. Trimming shortened V by 7 bases and J by 6 bases, and 13 bases separated the two germline ends. The CDR3 runs 12 residues. The source of the sample is a study of T cell repertoires and HLA-DP antigens. As for the study in general: Alloreactive CD4+ T cells targeted HLA-DP on transduced HeLa.

Profiling relied on immunoSEQ multiplex PCR, and the TCRdb table lists in-frame clones only, not all of them. The sample carries over 100,000 clones, 92% recorded once. The V and J genes are TRBV6-5 and TRBJ2-7, with D perhaps TRBD1 or TRBD2 (7 bases each). Sample: CD4+ T cells from PBMCs. The receptor comes from a woman aged 18 to 35 in good health and CMV-seronegative. The DNA for the CDR3 is TGTGCCAGCACCAGGGGGGGGAGCGAGCAGTACTTC. This sequence encodes CASTRGGSEQYF.